This T cell receptor beta chain was documented in a study of CD8+CD57+ T cells in acquired aplastic anemia. The TCR beta profiling, which covered VDJ combination and CDR3 sequence, was carried out using genomic DNA as the template. TCRdb reprocessed the reads with MiXCR, giving one entry per CDR3 protein. The repertoire holds approximately 220,000 distinct CDR3 sequences, with 40% to 50% as singletons. This CDR3 has 16 amino acids. Trimming left V 4 bases short and J 2 bases short, with 16 bases between. CDR1 is SGDLS and CDR2 is YYNGEE in the germline V gene. This clonotype was observed a handful of times. The antigen is undetermined. Only patients with CD8+CD57+ cell expansion on flow cytometry were chosen for sequencing. Study-level findings and limits: Researchers reported that CD8+ Simpson's diversity was not significantly different in patients versus controls.

Sample: sorted CD4+, CD8+, or CD8+CD57+ T cells (not recorded which) from PBMCs. The clonotype originates from a human donor with aplastic anemia. V and J are TRBV9 and TRBJ2-1; the D gene could be TRBD1 or TRBD2 (5 bases each). CDR3 protein: CASSSPGPPAYNEQFF. The CDR3 DNA reads TGTGCCAGCAGCTCCCCGGGACCCCCCGCCTACAATGAGCAGTTCTTC.